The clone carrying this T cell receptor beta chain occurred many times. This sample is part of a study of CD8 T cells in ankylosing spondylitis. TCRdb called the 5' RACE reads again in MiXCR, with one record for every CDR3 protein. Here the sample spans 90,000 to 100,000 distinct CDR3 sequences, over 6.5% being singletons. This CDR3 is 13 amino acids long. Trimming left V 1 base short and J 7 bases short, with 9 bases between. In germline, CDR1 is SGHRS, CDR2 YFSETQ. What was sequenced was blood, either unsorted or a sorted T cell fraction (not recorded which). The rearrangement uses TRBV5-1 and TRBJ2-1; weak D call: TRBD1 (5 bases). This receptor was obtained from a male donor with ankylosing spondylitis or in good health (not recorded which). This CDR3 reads CASSLNRWNEQFF. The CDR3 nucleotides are TGCGCCAGCAGCTTGAACAGGTGGAATGAGCAGTTCTTC.